This entry describes one TCR beta chain. This clonotype appeared a few times. Its antigen target is currently unknown. It has no much larger one-base neighbor in the sample; base qualities were not kept. The data stem from a study of patients and donors after allogeneic stem cell transplantation (dated by TCRdb to 2018 to 2021). Library creation used RT-PCR. TCRdb records NextSeq 550 as the sequencer. TCRdb cleaned the public reads at Q25 with fastp, built clones with MiXCR and kept in-frame beta chains. Rows with one shared CDR3 protein collapse into an entry with the most common genes and DNA. For this sample the table gives around 160,000 distinct CDR3 sequences, of which around 28% were detected only once. The top ten hold around 3.3% of the sample. Sequences were obtained from blood, either unsorted or a sorted T cell fraction (not recorded which). The receptor comes from a human donor who was either an allogeneic HSCT recipient or a stem cell or donor lymphocyte infusion donor (not recorded which). It is not recorded whose cells these are; they may come from a transplant donor.

This receptor carries the CDR3 CASSLGPQVYGEQFF. The nucleotide sequence is TGTGCCAGCAGTTTAGGCCCCCAAGTGTACGGTGAGCAGTTCTTC. The chain joins TRBV12-3 or TRBV12-4 to TRBJ2-1; there is no confident call for the D gene. From cysteine to phenylalanine, the CDR3 is 15 amino acids long. Just CDR3 DNA is preserved here, 45 bases in frame from base 1. V gives up 1 base and J gives up 9 bases, and the segment between their germline ends measures 16 bases.